This TCR beta chain was recorded in a study of blood T cells in healthy people across ages. Study outcomes and limitations: It was the long-lived donors that had more naive CD4+ cells and higher diversity than aged donors. Strong correlation was found linking TCR beta diversity to naive T cell percentage.

Isolation per sample recovered at least 7 million PBMCs. V shed 3 bases and J shed 2 bases, with 11 bases lying between them. This CDR3 has 15 amino acids. Germline V gene sequence: CDR1 SGHTA, CDR2 FQGNSA. A J-beta primer mix and a sample-barcoded 5' primer were used in a second PCR of roughly 6 to 11 cycles. TCRdb processed the 5' RACE reads anew with MiXCR; each CDR3 protein has one entry. The sample has approximately 700,000 distinct CDR3 sequences, roughly 32% seen once. About this clonotype: Its specificity is not known.

This TCR came from a woman older than 75 in good health. The V gene is TRBV7-2, the J gene TRBJ2-4, with D uncertain. The specimen was blood. The CDR3 loop is CASSFGRSPKNIQYF. Written as DNA, the CDR3 is TGTGCCAGCAGCTTCGGACGTAGCCCCAAAAACATTCAGTACTTC.